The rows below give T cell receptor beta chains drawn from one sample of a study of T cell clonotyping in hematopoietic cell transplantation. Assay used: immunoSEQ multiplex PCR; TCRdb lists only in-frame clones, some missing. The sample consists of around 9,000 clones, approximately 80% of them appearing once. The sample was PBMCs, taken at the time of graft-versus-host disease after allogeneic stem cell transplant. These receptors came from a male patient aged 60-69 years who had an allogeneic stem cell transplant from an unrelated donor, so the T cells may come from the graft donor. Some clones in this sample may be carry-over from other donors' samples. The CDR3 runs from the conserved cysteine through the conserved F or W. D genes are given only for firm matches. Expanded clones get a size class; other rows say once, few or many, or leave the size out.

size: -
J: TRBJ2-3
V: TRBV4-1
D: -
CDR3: CASSQDTEGLDTQYF
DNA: TGCGCCAGCAGCCAAGATACCGAGGGGTTAGATACGCAGTATTTT

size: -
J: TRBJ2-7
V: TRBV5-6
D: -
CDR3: CASSWEGGTYEQYF
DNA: TGTGCCAGCAGCTGGGAGGGGGGTACCTACGAGCAGTACTTC

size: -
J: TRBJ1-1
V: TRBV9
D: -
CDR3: CASSVEGNTEAFF
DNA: TGTGCCAGCAGCGTGGAGGGGAACACTGAAGCTTTCTTT

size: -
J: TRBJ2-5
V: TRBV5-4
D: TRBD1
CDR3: CASSLIGGRETQYF
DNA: TGTGCCAGCAGCTTGATAGGGGGCCGGGAGACCCAGTACTTC

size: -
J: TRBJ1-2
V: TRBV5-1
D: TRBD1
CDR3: CASSLDPRGEYGYTF
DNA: TGCGCCAGCAGCTTGGATCCCAGGGGGGAATATGGCTACACCTTC

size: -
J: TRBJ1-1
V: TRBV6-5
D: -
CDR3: CASSFRGTNTEAFF
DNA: TGTGCCAGCAGTTTTCGGGGGACGAACACTGAAGCTTTCTTT

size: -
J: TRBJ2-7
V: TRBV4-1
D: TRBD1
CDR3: CASSQDWPGGSYEQYF
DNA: TGCGCCAGCAGCCAAGATTGGCCAGGGGGCTCGTACGAGCAGTACTTC

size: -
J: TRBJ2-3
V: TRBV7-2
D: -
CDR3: CASSFGASTDTQYF
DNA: TGTGCCAGCAGCTTTGGTGCTAGCACAGATACGCAGTATTTT

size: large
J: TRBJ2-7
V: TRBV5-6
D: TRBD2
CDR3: CASSWEGGPYEQYF
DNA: TGTGCCAGCAGCTGGGAGGGAGGCCCCTACGAGCAGTACTTC

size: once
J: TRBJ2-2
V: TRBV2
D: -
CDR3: CASRDRGTGELFF
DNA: TGTGCCAGCAGGGACCGGGGGACCGGGGAGCTGTTTTTT

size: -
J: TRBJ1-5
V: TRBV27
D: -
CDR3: CASSLPGPNNQPQHF
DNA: TGTGCCAGCAGTTTACCCGGACCTAACAATCAGCCCCAGCATTTT

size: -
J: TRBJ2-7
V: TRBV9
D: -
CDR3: CASSVEPGASYEQYF
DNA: TGTGCCAGCAGCGTAGAACCGGGGGCCTCCTACGAGCAGTACTTC

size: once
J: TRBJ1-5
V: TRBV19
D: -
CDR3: CASSPTSGGNQPQHF
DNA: TGTGCCAGTAGCCCCACCTCAGGGGGCAATCAGCCCCAGCATTTT

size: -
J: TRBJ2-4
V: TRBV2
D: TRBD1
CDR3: CASRGTGGAKNIQYF
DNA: TGTGCCAGCAGGGGGACAGGGGGAGCCAAAAACATTCAGTACTTC

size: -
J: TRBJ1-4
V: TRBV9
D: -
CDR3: CASSPRSSTNEKLFF
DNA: TGTGCCAGCAGCCCTCGGAGTTCAACTAATGAAAAACTGTTTTTT

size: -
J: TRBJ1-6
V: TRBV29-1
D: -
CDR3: CSVRDGSSYNSPLHF
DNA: TGCAGCGTCCGGGACGGGAGCTCCTATAATTCACCCCTCCACTTT

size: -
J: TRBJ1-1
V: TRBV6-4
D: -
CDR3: CASSDEAFF
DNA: TGTGCCAGCAGTGACGAAGCTTTCTTT

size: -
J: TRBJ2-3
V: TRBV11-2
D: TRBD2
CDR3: CASRPGLAADTQYF
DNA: TGTGCCAGCCGGCCGGGACTAGCGGCTGATACGCAGTATTTT

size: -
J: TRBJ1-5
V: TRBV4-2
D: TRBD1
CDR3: CASSQDRYGTGVNQPQHF
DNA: TGTGCCAGCAGCCAAGATAGGTATGGGACAGGGGTGAATCAGCCCCAGCATTTT

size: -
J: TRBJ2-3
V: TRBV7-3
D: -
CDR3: CASSLTGGSTDTQYF
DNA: TGTGCCAGCAGCTTAACGGGGGGCTCCACAGATACGCAGTATTTT

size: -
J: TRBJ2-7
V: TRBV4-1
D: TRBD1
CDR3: CASSQGAGGYEQYF
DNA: TGCGCCAGCAGCCAAGGGGCAGGGGGCTACGAGCAGTACTTC

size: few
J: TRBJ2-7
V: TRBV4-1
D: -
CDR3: CASSQGPGSYEQYF
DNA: TGCGCCAGCAGCCAAGGTCCGGGTTCCTACGAGCAGTACTTC

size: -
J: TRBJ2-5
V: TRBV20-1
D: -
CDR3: CSAPLGETQYF
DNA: TGCAGTGCACCCTTAGGGGAGACCCAGTACTTC

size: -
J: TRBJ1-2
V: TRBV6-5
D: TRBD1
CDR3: CASSPGTVNYGYTF
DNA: TGTGCCAGCAGCCCCGGGACAGTTAACTATGGCTACACCTTC

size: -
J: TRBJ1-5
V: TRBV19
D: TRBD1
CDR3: CASSRQGGVGQPQHF
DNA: TGTGCCAGTAGTAGACAGGGCGGGGTAGGGCAGCCCCAGCATTTT

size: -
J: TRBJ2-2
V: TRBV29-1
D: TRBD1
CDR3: CSAGQGSAGELFF
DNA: TGCAGCGCCGGACAGGGGTCCGCCGGGGAGCTGTTTTTT

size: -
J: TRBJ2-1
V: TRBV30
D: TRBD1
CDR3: CAWSLETGTSYNEQFF
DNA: TGTGCCTGGAGCCTAGAGACAGGGACGTCCTACAATGAGCAGTTCTTC

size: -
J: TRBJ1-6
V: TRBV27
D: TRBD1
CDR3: CASSPDRVSPLHF
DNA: TGTGCCAGCAGTCCAGACAGGGTTTCACCCCTCCACTTT

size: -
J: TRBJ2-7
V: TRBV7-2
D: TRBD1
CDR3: CASSPRQGAVYEQYF
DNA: TGTGCCAGCAGCCCCAGACAGGGGGCTGTCTACGAGCAGTACTTC

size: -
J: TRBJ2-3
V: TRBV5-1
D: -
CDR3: CASSLGHNTDTQYF
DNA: TGCGCCAGCAGCTTGGGCCACAACACAGATACGCAGTATTTT

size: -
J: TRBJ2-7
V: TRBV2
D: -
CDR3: CASSPSRGRAYEQYF
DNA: TGTGCCAGCAGTCCCAGTCGGGGCAGGGCCTACGAGCAGTACTTC

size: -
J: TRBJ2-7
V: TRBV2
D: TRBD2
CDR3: CASRMGGNVDEQYF
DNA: TGTGCCAGCAGGATGGGGGGGAATGTCGACGAGCAGTACTTC

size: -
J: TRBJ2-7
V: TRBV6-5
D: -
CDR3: CASSPRRDSYEQYF
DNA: TGTGCCAGCAGTCCTCGACGAGACTCCTACGAGCAGTACTTC

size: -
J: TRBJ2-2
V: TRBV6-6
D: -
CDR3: CASRGQSNTGELFF
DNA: TGTGCCAGTAGAGGACAGTCGAACACCGGGGAGCTGTTTTTT

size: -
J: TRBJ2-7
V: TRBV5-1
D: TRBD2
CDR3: CASSLVGGLADSYEQYF
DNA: TGCGCCAGCAGCTTGGTGGGGGGACTAGCGGACTCCTACGAGCAGTACTTC

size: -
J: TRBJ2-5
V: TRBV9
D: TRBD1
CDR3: CASSRDRGPQETQYF
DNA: TGTGCCAGCAGTAGGGACAGGGGACCCCAAGAGACCCAGTACTTC

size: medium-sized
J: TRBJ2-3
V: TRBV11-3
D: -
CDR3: CASSLEGQGTDTQYF
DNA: TGTGCCAGCAGCTTAGAGGGGCAGGGAACAGATACGCAGTATTTT

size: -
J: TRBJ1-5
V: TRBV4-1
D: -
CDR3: CASSQEEGPGPQHF
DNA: TGCGCCAGCAGCCAAGAGGAGGGGCCGGGGCCCCAGCATTTT

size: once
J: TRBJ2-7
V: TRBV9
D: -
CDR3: CASSVEAESSYEQYF
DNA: TGTGCCAGCAGCGTAGAGGCGGAGAGCTCCTACGAGCAGTACTTC

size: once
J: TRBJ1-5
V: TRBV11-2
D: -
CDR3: CASSPRAGGNQPQHF
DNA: TGTGCCAGCAGCCCCCGAGCAGGGGGCAATCAGCCCCAGCATTTT